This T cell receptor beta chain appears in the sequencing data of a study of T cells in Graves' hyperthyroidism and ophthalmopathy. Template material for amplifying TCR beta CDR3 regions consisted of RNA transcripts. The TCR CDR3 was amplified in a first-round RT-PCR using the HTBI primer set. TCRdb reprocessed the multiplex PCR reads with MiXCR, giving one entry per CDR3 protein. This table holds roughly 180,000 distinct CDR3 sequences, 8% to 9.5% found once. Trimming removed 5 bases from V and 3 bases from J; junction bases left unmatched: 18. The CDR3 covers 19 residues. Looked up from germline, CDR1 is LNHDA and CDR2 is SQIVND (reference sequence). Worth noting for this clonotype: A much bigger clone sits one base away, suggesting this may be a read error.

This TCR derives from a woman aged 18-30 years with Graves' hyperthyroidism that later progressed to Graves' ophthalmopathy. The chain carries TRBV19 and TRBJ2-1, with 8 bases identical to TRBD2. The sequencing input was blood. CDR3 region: CASSDGGALGGGNYNEQFF. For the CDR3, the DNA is TGTGCCAGTAGTGACGGGGGGGCACTTGGCGGGGGTAACTACAATGAGCAGTTCTTC.